This entry lists 23 T cell receptor beta chains sequenced from one sample in a study of blood T cell repertoires in COVID-19. The table came from immunoSEQ multiplex PCR; TCRdb's copy has only in-frame clones and leaves some out. Among tens of thousands of clones listed, 80% to 90% were seen once. The sequenced sample was peripheral blood. The receptors were gathered from a woman older than 75 with acute or convalescent COVID-19.

The rearrangement joins TRBV18 to TRBJ1-2; D remains ambiguous. There are 15 residues in the CDR3. Trimming cost V 1 base and J 3 bases, with 12 bases left between them. Per germline, CDR1 KGHSH and CDR2 LQKENI. The CDR3 sequence: CASSPRTGEYYGYTF. The CDR3 nucleotides read TGTGCCAGCTCACCACGAACCGGAGAATACTATGGCTACACCTTC.

This chain links TRBV19 with TRBJ2-5, with 10 positions matching TRBD2. Germline V gene data show CDR1 as LNHDA and CDR2 as SQIVND (reference sequence). The length of the CDR3 is 16 residues. Trimming cost V 6 bases and J 1 base; bases outside gene matches: 8. The CDR3 nucleotides are TGTGCCAGTAGAGGTAGCGGGAGGTTCTTCCAAGAGACCCAGTACTTC. It yields the protein CASRGSGRFFQETQYF.

The chain carries TRBV5-5 and TRBJ2-5; no clear D gene. The CDR3 loop spans 15 amino acids. Germline CDR1 and CDR2: SGHKS and YYEKEE (reference sequence). V gave up 0 bases and J gave up 3 bases, with 12 bases separating them. The CDR3 region is CASSLVRDSEETQYF. DNA for the CDR3: TGTGCCAGCAGCTTGGTTAGAGACTCCGAAGAGACCCAGTACTTC.

The V and J genes are TRBV19 and TRBJ2-5; 8 bases agree with TRBD2. This CDR3 has 13 residues. Trimming cost V 8 bases and J 4 bases; bases outside gene matches: 6. Germline V gene lookup returns CDR1 LNHDA and CDR2 SQIVND (reference sequence). CDR3 sequence: CASARGGGETQYF. The CDR3 DNA sequence: TGTGCCAGTGCCCGGGGGGGCGGAGAGACCCAGTACTTC.

This rearrangement joins TRBV19 to TRBJ1-2; 7 bases line up with TRBD1. Germline CDR1 LNHDA, CDR2 SQIVND (reference sequence). The trim removed 6 bases at V and 5 bases at J, leaving 9 bases unmatched. This CDR3 has 14 amino acids. CDR3 loop: CASRKAGTEYGYTF. CDR3 nucleotide sequence: TGTGCCAGTAGGAAAGCTGGGACAGAGTATGGCTACACCTTC.

The gene calls are TRBV3-1 (or the pseudogene TRBV3-2) and TRBJ2-7; 10 bases agree with TRBD2. J lost 5 bases, V lost 5 bases, and 12 bases had no gene match. The CDR3 consists of 16 residues. Germline V lookup: CDR1 LGHDT, CDR2 YNNKEL (reference sequence). The CDR3: CASSYEASGRTHEQYF. The DNA for the CDR3 is TGTGCCAGCAGCTACGAGGCTAGCGGGAGAACCCACGAGCAGTACTTC.

The chain joins TRBV30 to TRBJ1-4; possible D gene TRBD1, 6 bases. CDR1 is GTSNPN and CDR2 is SVGIG in the germline V gene (reference sequence). Trimming took off 7 bases at V and 8 bases at J, with 17 bases between the two ends. The CDR3 is made up of 13 amino acids. CDR3 sequence (DNA): TGTGCCTCTACAGGGCCGGAGGAGGAAAAACTGTTTTTT. Its protein is CASTGPEEEKLFF.

The chain has TRBV18 and TRBJ1-2; D unresolved. Germline CDR1 KGHSH, CDR2 LQKENI. This CDR3 comprises 14 residues. Trimming left V 3 bases short and J 7 bases short, with 15 bases between. The CDR3, as DNA: TGTGCCAGCTCACCCCTAGACGCGATTGCTGGCTACACCTTC. Translation: CASSPLDAIAGYTF.

This sequence joins TRBV7-3 and TRBJ2-1; 7 bases agree with TRBD2. CDR1 is SGHTA and CDR2 is FQGTGA in the germline V gene. V lost 3 bases to trimming and J lost 4 bases; unmatched junction nucleotides: 9. This CDR3 spans 16 amino acids. CDR3 protein: CASSLYPSGDYNEQFF. The CDR3, as DNA: TGTGCCAGCAGCTTGTACCCGAGCGGGGATTACAATGAGCAGTTCTTC.

J is TRBJ2-1 and V is TRBV18; TRBD2 aligns across 14 bases. Germline trimming cut 5 bases from V and 3 bases from J; bases unmatched to any gene: 6. This CDR3 region has 17 residues. CDR1 and CDR2 (germline): KGHSH, LQKENI. The CDR3 DNA is TGTGCCAGCTCAACGGGACTAGCGGGGGCGAACTACAATGAGCAGTTCTTC. Protein product: CASSTGLAGANYNEQFF.

The chain carries TRBV29-1 and TRBJ1-3, with D hard to call. Germline V gives CDR1 SQVTM, CDR2 ANQGSEA. This CDR3 has 13 amino acids. V was trimmed by 7 bases and J by 0 bases, leaving 10 bases between them. Here the CDR3 reads CSATLSSGNTIYF. In DNA, the CDR3 is TGCAGCGCTACCCTGAGCTCTGGAAACACCATATATTTT.

In DNA, the CDR3 is TGTGCCACCGCGACAGGGACAACCTACGAGCAGTACTTC. Its translation: CATATGTTYEQYF. The chain combines TRBV3-1 (or the pseudogene TRBV3-2) with TRBJ2-7; 7 nucleotides match TRBD1. CDR1 is LGHDT, CDR2 YNNKEL, per germline (reference sequence). With V trimmed by 10 bases and J by 2 bases, 8 bases remained unmatched. CDR3 length: 13 amino acids.

The chain combines TRBV5-1 with TRBJ1-4; 9 nucleotides align to TRBD1. The CDR3 sequence is 14 residues long. V lost 2 bases to trimming and J lost 8 bases; unmatched junction nucleotides: 4. CDR1 and CDR2 (germline): SGHRS, YFSETQ. The CDR3 is CASSLGTGREKLFF. The DNA of the CDR3 is TGCGCCAGCAGCTTAGGGACAGGGCGCGAAAAACTGTTTTTT.

Concerning this clone itself: This specimen includes other DNA sequences encoding the same CDR3. The genes are TRBV6-1 and TRBJ1-6, with 9 bases identical to TRBD1. V was pared by 3 bases and J by 7 bases, with 7 bases of the junction left unmatched. CDR3 length: 16 residues. Per the germline V gene, CDR1 is MNHNS and CDR2 is SASEGT. The CDR3 loop is CASSEGGGTGNSPLHF. For the CDR3, the DNA is TGTGCCAGCAGTGAGGGTGGCGGGACAGGGAATTCACCCCTCCACTTT.

The rearrangement joins TRBV7-9 to TRBJ2-6; no clear D gene. Germline CDR1 and CDR2: SEHNR and FQNEAQ (reference sequence). The CDR3 totals 16 residues. V was trimmed by 3 bases and J by 2 bases, leaving 11 bases between them. The CDR3 protein is CASSFGGGTGANVLTF. The CDR3 DNA reads TGTGCCAGCAGCTTCGGTGGCGGCACTGGGGCCAACGTCCTGACTTTC. The whole variable domain, remainder taken from reference TRBV7-9 and TRBJ2-6, is DTGVSQNPRHKITKRGQNVTFRCDPISEHNRLYWYRQTLGQGPEFLTYFQNEAQLEKSRLLSDRFSAERPKGSFSTLEIQRTEQGDSAMYLCASSFGGGTGANVLTFGAGSRLTVL.

This clone has only a few counts. The chain links TRBV6-5 to TRBJ2-5; 8 positions agree with TRBD1. V trimming: 3 bases; J trimming: 1 base; junction bases outside the gene matches: 1. Germline CDR1 reads MNHEY; CDR2 reads SVGAGI. The CDR3 is 14 amino acids. CDR3: CASSYGTGQETQYF. The CDR3 DNA reads TGTGCCAGCAGTTATGGGACAGGCCAAGAGACCCAGTACTTC.

V is TRBV18 and J is TRBJ1-1, with D tentatively TRBD1 (5 bases). The V end was cut by 6 bases, the J end by 3 bases, with 14 bases between. Per germline, CDR1 KGHSH and CDR2 LQKENI. The CDR3 is 14 amino acids. The DNA for the CDR3 is TGTGCCAGCTCGACAAGTGTAGGGGACACTGAAGCTTTCTTT. Translation: CASSTSVGDTEAFF.

The V gene is TRBV5-1, the J gene TRBJ2-7, with a weak D call TRBD2 (5 bases). From germline, CDR1 is SGHRS and CDR2 YFSETQ. V was shortened by 4 bases and J by 0 bases, with 14 bases between the two germline ends. The CDR3 is 15 residues long. CDR3 loop: CASSPNSGYSYEQYF. CDR3 DNA: TGCGCCAGCAGCCCGAACAGCGGTTACTCCTACGAGCAGTACTTC.

The V and J genes are TRBV6-5 and TRBJ2-1; a weak D match, TRBD2 (6 bases). Germline CDR1 and CDR2: MNHEY and SVGAGI. Between the trimmed V and J ends, which lost 6 bases and 8 bases, there was a span of 14 bases. This CDR3 region has 13 residues. This chain's CDR3 is CASRRDSWDEQFF. As DNA, the CDR3 is TGTGCCAGCAGGCGGGACTCCTGGGATGAGCAGTTCTTC.

This clone was picked up a small number of times. The chain couples TRBV19 to TRBJ2-3; 8 bases map to TRBD2. V lost 5 bases and J lost 0; bases outside the gene matches: 7. This CDR3 is built from 16 residues. CDR1 is LNHDA, CDR2 SQIVND, per germline (reference sequence). The CDR3 region has the DNA TGTGCCAGTAGTCCATTAGCGGGGTCTAGCACAGATACGCAGTATTTT. Protein product: CASSPLAGSSTDTQYF.

This clone was found once. In DNA form, the CDR3 reads TGTGCCAGCAGTCTTGGACAGGGAGACGGCGAGACCCAGTACTTC. It translates to CASSLGQGDGETQYF. The rearrangement links TRBV25-1 to TRBJ2-5; 8 nucleotides agree with TRBD1. Trimming cost V 5 bases and J 5 bases; bases outside gene matches: 10. This CDR3 contains 15 residues. Germline-derived CDR1 and CDR2 are MGHDK and SYGVNS.

The V and J genes are TRBV5-6 and TRBJ2-1; 8 bases fit TRBD2. Germline V CDR1 and CDR2: SGHDT, YYEEEE. The CDR3 is 16 residues long. V lost 5 bases to trimming and J lost 8 bases; unmatched junction nucleotides: 15. This CDR3 reads CASSSPAGVVVDEQFF. DNA for the CDR3: TGTGCCAGCAGTTCCCCAGCGGGAGTGGTAGTAGATGAGCAGTTCTTC.

This clone was observed once. The V call is TRBV6-2 or TRBV6-3, the J call TRBJ2-1; D is possibly TRBD1 (5 bases). This CDR3 has 12 residues. Germline V gene data show CDR1 as MNHEY and CDR2 as SVGEGT. With 6 bases removed from V and 8 bases from J, the gap between germline ends came to 11 bases. CDR3 sequence reads: CASSLRTYEQFF. As DNA, the CDR3 is TGTGCCAGCAGCCTACGGACATATGAGCAGTTCTTC.